The source of this T cell receptor beta chain is a study of shared clonotypes between healthy human individuals (TCRdb year 2020). For context, the study as a whole: A couple of women and a few men aged 18 to 49 years were included in the cohort. To increase sequencing depth and limit assay-specific biases, different laboratories used diverse techniques to prepare libraries and sequence TCR repertoires. Blood TCR repertoires of roughly 5 healthy adults were deeply sequenced to estimate repertoire size and the extent of clonotype sharing between individuals. Leukapheresis yielded between about 0.8 and 8.9 billion PBMCs per donor. Paper-wide results and their limitations: Because the study included a small number of donors, the genetic and exposure-history diversity represented was limited. Sampling was restricted to blood, and TCR repertoires in tissues likely differ from the TCR repertoires found in blood. Based on pairwise subsampling, the degree of clonotype sharing among donors was expected to be affected by sequencing depth.

Using the deep immunoSEQ assay, TCR CDR3 regions were amplified from genomic DNA by multiplex PCR. For each cell subset, the extracted genomic DNA was distributed evenly across all wells of several immunoSEQ 96-well plates, and each plate served as one replicate. For unsorted PBMC, 250 to 300 ng of genomic DNA, equivalent to about 30,000 T cell genomes, went into each replicate PCR. Unsorted PBMC genomic DNA was sequenced across ten immunoSEQ deep assay plates. Purified libraries were measured with a Qubit 3.0 fluorometer, size-checked on a Bioanalyzer 2100, and measured again with the KAPA Library Quantification kit. Every immunoSEQ 96-well plate was sequenced on a separate single-read 150-cycle Illumina NextSeq 550 flow cell. Under the source paper's analysis protocol: Because the immunoSEQ output included only junctional sequences and no quality scores, the filtering could not be the same as the filtering used for full-length reads. Sequences were annotated with PyIR, a Python wrapper for IgBLAST v1.9, and V/J genes and CDR3 were assigned using IMGT germline references. Reads were filtered out if the reads had weak V/J assignments (E-value above 1e-6), no CDR3, stop codons, out-of-frame junctions, or ambiguous translated residues. A V3J clonotype was defined by an identical inferred V gene, J gene, and CDR3 amino acid sequence. The percentage overlap between two repertoires was calculated by dividing the number of shared unique clonotypes by the size of the smaller repertoire. Three approaches were used to assess repertoire richness: RTK rarefaction, the Chao1 estimator, and Recon v2.1 estimates of unobserved clonotypes. TCRdb limited this immuneACCESS table to in-frame rearrangements with V and J called. A share of clones is missing; checked studies link under half to unresolved V genes, and the rest is unexplained. The DNA was the basis for D and trimming; V, J and clone size are from that table. Within this sample are roughly 510,000 clones, with approximately 79% of them counted one time only. About 12% of the sample goes to the ten largest clones.

Healthy HIV-negative adults with no recently reported acute infections or vaccinations were included as donors. Every donor was a Caucasian adult living in Nashville, Tennessee, USA. For unsorted samples, about 90 million PBMCs were counted, and genomic DNA was extracted using the QIAamp DNA Blood Mini kit. Blood was collected by leukapheresis, and PBMCs were isolated by Ficoll-Histopaque density gradient centrifugation and then cryopreserved in liquid nitrogen vapor phase. A note on this clone: Its antigen is unknown. Qualities for individual bases were not recorded, and no much larger clone is one base off.

The sequencing input was PBMCs. This clonotype was obtained from a woman aged 40-49 years in good health. Some clones in this sample may be carry-over from other donors' samples.

The bases read TGTGCCAGCAGTTTAGGCGGGCATGGGGGAAAAAAACTGTTTTTT. It specifies CASSLGGHGGKKLFF. The receptor chain draws on TRBV28 and TRBJ1-4; 5 matching bases give a weak D call of TRBD1. CDR1 and CDR2, looked up from the germline V gene, are MDHEN and SYDVKM. The CDR3 sequence holds 15 residues, the cysteine and phenylalanine included. Only CDR3 DNA is held: 45 bases, read in frame from base 1. Trimming removed 2 bases from V and 9 bases from J, leaving 16 bases between the germline ends.